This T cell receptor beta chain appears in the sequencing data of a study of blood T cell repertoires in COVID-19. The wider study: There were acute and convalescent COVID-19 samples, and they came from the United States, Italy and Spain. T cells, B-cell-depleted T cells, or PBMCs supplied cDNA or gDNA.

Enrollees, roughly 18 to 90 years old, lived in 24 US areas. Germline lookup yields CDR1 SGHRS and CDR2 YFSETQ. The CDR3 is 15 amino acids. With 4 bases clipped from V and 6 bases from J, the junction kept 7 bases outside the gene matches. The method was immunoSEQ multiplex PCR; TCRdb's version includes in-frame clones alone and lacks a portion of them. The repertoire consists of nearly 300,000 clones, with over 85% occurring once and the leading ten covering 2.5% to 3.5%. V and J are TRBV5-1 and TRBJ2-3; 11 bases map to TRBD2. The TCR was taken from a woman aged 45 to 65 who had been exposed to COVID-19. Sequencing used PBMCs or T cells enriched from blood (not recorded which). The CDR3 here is CASSGTSGGSDTQYF. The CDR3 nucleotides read TGCGCCAGCAGCGGCACTAGCGGGGGATCGGATACGCAGTATTTT.